Listed here are 13 T cell receptor beta chains from one sample, sequenced in a study of cytomegalovirus exposure and HLA in healthy donors. The PCR used 60 Vbeta and 13 Jbeta primers. TCRdb's table, derived via immunoSEQ multiplex PCR, lists solely in-frame clones and lacks some. The sample carries 85,000 to 100,000 clones, about 76% recorded once. Material: PBMCs. These receptors were obtained from a woman aged 40-49 years in good health and CMV-seronegative.

The chain employs TRBV6-1 and TRBJ2-7, with D tentatively TRBD2 (6 bases). Trimming stripped 8 bases from V and 7 bases from J, with 21 bases between. CDR1 and CDR2 from the germline V gene are MNHNS and SASEGT. CDR3 size: 14 residues. The CDR3: CASFDRLASWEQYF. The CDR3 coding sequence is TGTGCCAGCTTTGATCGCCTAGCGAGCTGGGAGCAGTACTTC.

The genes are TRBV19 and TRBJ1-1, with 8 bases identical to TRBD1. The CDR3 is made up of 16 amino acids. The V segment lost 5 bases and the J segment 5 bases; nucleotides outside the gene matches: 13. Germline CDR1 reads LNHDA; CDR2 reads SQIVND (reference sequence). In DNA form, the CDR3 reads TGTGCCAGTAGTCCTCGCCGGGACAGGTTTAAGACTGAAGCTTTCTTT. Residues: CASSPRRDRFKTEAFF.

The CDR3 region has the DNA TGTGCCAGCAGCTTAGGGGACAGGGTCGGATCGCAGTTCTTC. Residues: CASSLGDRVGSQFF. The chain employs TRBV7-2 and TRBJ2-1; 9 nucleotides match TRBD1. Germline lookup yields CDR1 SGHTA and CDR2 FQGNSA. The CDR3 extends over 14 amino acids. Unmatched junction bases numbered 7, after V lost 1 base and J lost 12 bases.

DNA of the CDR3: TGTGCCATCAGTGAACCCTACGGGGTGCGTGAGCAGTACTTC. As protein: CAISEPYGVREQYF. The chain is built from TRBV10-3 and TRBJ2-7; D is perhaps TRBD2 (5 bases). V lost 3 bases, J lost 7 bases, and 16 bases lay in between. Germline V lookup: CDR1 ENHRY, CDR2 SYGVKD. The CDR3 runs to 14 residues.

CDR3 protein: CASSLPGTSGGARDTQYF. The CDR3 nucleotides read TGTGCCAGCAGCTTACCCGGGACTAGCGGGGGGGCCAGAGATACGCAGTATTTT. The J gene is TRBJ2-3, the V gene TRBV5-6; 16 bases match TRBD2. Germline V lookup: CDR1 SGHDT, CDR2 YYEEEE. V was clipped by 2 bases and J by 5 bases; unmatched bases: 8. The CDR3 spans 18 residues. Full variable domain (rest looked up from reference TRBV5-6 and TRBJ2-3): DAGVTQSPTHLIKTRGQQVTLRCSPKSGHDTVSWYQQALGQGPQFIFQYYEEEERQRGNFPDRFSGHQFPNYSSELNVNALLLGDSALYLCASSLPGTSGGARDTQYFGPGTRLTVL.

The chain links TRBV18 to TRBJ2-5, with a weak D call TRBD2 (5 bases). Germline CDR1 reads KGHSH; CDR2 reads LQKENI. Trimming removed 6 bases from V and 2 bases from J, with 13 bases in between. The CDR3 sequence is 14 residues long. CDR3 coding DNA: TGTGCCAGCTCCCCGAGGGAATTACAAGAGACCCAGTACTTC. Amino acids: CASSPRELQETQYF.

This chain joins TRBV28 and TRBJ1-5, with a weak D call TRBD1 (5 bases). The CDR3 extends over 15 amino acids. Germline values: CDR1 MDHEN, CDR2 SYDVKM. V was shortened by 3 bases and J by 4 bases, with 13 bases between the two germline ends. The CDR3 DNA is TGTGCCAGCAGTTTGGGAGGGGCTTATAATCAGCCCCAGCATTTT. Translating gives CASSLGGAYNQPQHF.

The chain couples TRBV30 to TRBJ1-6; D call uncertain. The V and J ends lost 1 base and 7 bases respectively, with 8 bases between them. Germline CDR1 is GTSNPN and CDR2 is SVGIG (reference sequence). This CDR3 comprises 13 residues. Written as DNA, the CDR3 is TGTGCCTGGAGTGCACAAATAAATTCACCCCTCCACTTT. Residues: CAWSAQINSPLHF.

This chain joins TRBV10-3 and TRBJ2-2, with 10 bases fitting TRBD1. J lost 3 bases, V lost 6 bases, and 4 bases had no gene match. The CDR3 length is 15 residues. Germline lookup yields CDR1 ENHRY and CDR2 SYGVKD. The CDR3 nucleotides are TGTGCCATCAGGGGACAGGGGCGTGACACCGGGGAGCTGTTTTTT. Translating it yields CAIRGQGRDTGELFF.

The V gene is TRBV5-4, the J gene TRBJ1-1, with TRBD1 as a possible D gene (6 bases). Germline CDR1 reads SGHNT; CDR2 reads YYREEE (reference sequence). Trimming took off 3 bases at V and 3 bases at J, with 21 bases between the two ends. The CDR3 is 17 residues long. CDR3 bases: TGTGCCAGCAGCTCGACCGGGTTACAGGGCCTTGACACTGAAGCTTTCTTT. Protein product: CASSSTGLQGLDTEAFF.

This clone was detected once. The J gene is TRBJ2-5, the V gene TRBV12-5, with 9 nucleotides matching TRBD2. J gave up 5 bases and V 6 bases, and 7 bases lay outside the gene matches. The CDR3 runs to 14 residues. Per germline, CDR1 LGHNT and CDR2 FRNRAP. The chain's CDR3 is CASGYSGGRETQYF. The DNA of the CDR3 is TGTGCTAGTGGCTATAGCGGGGGAAGGGAGACCCAGTACTTC.

This clone was detected only a few times. The rearrangement joins TRBV2 to TRBJ2-1; 7 bases align to TRBD2. Germline V gives CDR1 SNHLY, CDR2 FYNNEI. The CDR3 extends over 12 amino acids. Trimming cost V 3 bases and J 9 bases; bases outside gene matches: 2. The CDR3 DNA is TGTGCCAGCAGTGAGGGGGGGATTGAGCAGTTCTTC. This gives the protein CASSEGGIEQFF.

The chain employs TRBV7-2 and TRBJ2-5; D perhaps matches TRBD1 (6 bases). The CDR3 sequence is 13 residues long. Germline V gives CDR1 SGHTA, CDR2 FQGNSA. Trimming cost V 5 bases and J 5 bases, with 12 bases left between them. The CDR3 region has the DNA TGTGCCAGCAGCCCACAGGGTGTTGAGACCCAGTACTTC. This sequence encodes CASSPQGVETQYF.